The entry that follows covers one T cell receptor beta chain sequence. Its antigen is undetermined. Assay used: immunoSEQ multiplex PCR; TCRdb lists only in-frame clones, some missing. The sample has 45,000 to 55,000 clones, roughly 78% seen once. This record comes from a study of memory CD4+ T cells and cytomegalovirus serostatus. Whole-study results and caveats: Of 150 to 200 reported CMV TCRbeta sequences, around 62 were found in memory CD4+ repertoires.

The sort gate was single viable CD3+CD4+CD8-CD45RO+ cells for memory CD4+ T cells. The CDR3 runs to 15 residues. CDR1 is SGHNT, CDR2 YYREEE, per germline (reference sequence). V shed 0 bases and J 2 bases; nucleotides not matched to a gene: 2. This sequence joins TRBV5-4 and TRBJ2-3; 8 nucleotides match TRBD1. Sequencing used memory CD4+ T cells from blood. This TCR was sampled from an adult in good health and CMV-seronegative. The CDR3 here is CASSLDRGFTDTQYF. CDR3 in DNA: TGTGCCAGCAGCTTGGACAGGGGGTTCACAGATACGCAGTATTTT.